The rows below give T cell receptor beta chains drawn from one sample of a study of cytomegalovirus exposure and HLA in healthy donors. Using immunoSEQ multiplex PCR, the repertoire was profiled, and TCRdb retains in-frame clones only, with some absent. The sample has 150,000 to 190,000 clones, more than 75% seen once; the top ten hold about 2.1%. Sequenced sample: PBMCs. Receptors originate from a woman under 30 in good health and CMV-seronegative. Both conserved end residues are part of each CDR3. The D gene is left open where the match is weak. Some rows mark clone size as missing; the rest say once, few, many or name a class of expanded clone.

size | J | V | D | DNA | CDR3
NA | TRBJ2-3 | TRBV6-6 | TRBD2 | TGTGCCAGCAGCCCCGGGACTAGCTGGGGCACAGATACGCAGTATTTT | CASSPGTSWGTDTQYF
once | TRBJ2-3 | TRBV28 | TRBD2 | TGTGCCAGCAGTTGGGGGGGAGGGGTCACAGATACGCAGTATTTT | CASSWGGGVTDTQYF
NA | TRBJ1-6 | TRBV7-2 | TRBD1 | TGTGCCAGCAGCCGAGAACAGGGGGTAAATTCACCCCTCCACTTT | CASSREQGVNSPLHF
NA | TRBJ2-1 | TRBV4-2 | NA | TGTGCCAGCAGCCAAGCGGGGAGCAATGAGCAGTTCTTC | CASSQAGSNEQFF
NA | TRBJ2-7 | TRBV2 | TRBD2 | TGTGCCAGCAGTGTTGGACTAGCGGGGGGTACCGACGAGCAGTACTTC | CASSVGLAGGTDEQYF
NA | TRBJ2-7 | TRBV11-2 | TRBD2 | TGTGCCAGCAACCGCAGGCGGGCGGGGGGGCACGAGCAGTACTTC | CASNRRRAGGHEQYF
NA | TRBJ1-2 | TRBV6-5 | TRBD1 | TGTGCCAGCAGCTACTCCAGGGACAGGGTCTATGGCTACACCTTC | CASSYSRDRVYGYTF
NA | TRBJ1-2 | TRBV28 | TRBD1 | TGTGCCAGCAGTAGAGGGGACAGGGGGTTCTATGGCTACACCTTC | CASSRGDRGFYGYTF
NA | TRBJ1-2 | TRBV7-2 | NA | TGTGCCAGCAGCTTAGTGTCGTGGCAGGCCCATGGCTACACCTTC | CASSLVSWQAHGYTF
NA | TRBJ2-3 | TRBV29-1 | NA | TGCAGCGTTGAAGAGGGCCGGGGGGATACGCAGTATTTT | CSVEEGRGDTQYF
NA | TRBJ2-1 | TRBV11-2 | TRBD2 | TGTGCCAGCAGCTCTGGACTAGCTCGGTACAATGAGCAGTTCTTC | CASSSGLARYNEQFF
NA | TRBJ1-4 | TRBV7-9 | TRBD1 | TGTGCCAGCAGCCCCGGGACAGGAGCTTTGGGGACTAATGAAAAACTGTTTTTT | CASSPGTGALGTNEKLFF
NA | TRBJ2-5 | TRBV27 | NA | TGTGCCGGAATAAAGGAGCCACGGGGGGCCATAGAGACCCAGTACTTC | CAGIKEPRGAIETQYF
NA | TRBJ1-2 | TRBV7-2 | TRBD1 | TGTGCCAGCAGCCTAAGACAGGGCGGCTACACCTTT | CASSLRQGGYTF
NA | TRBJ2-5 | TRBV7-2 | NA | TGTGCCAGCAGCTTAGCGGTACTAGTCGGGACCCAGTACTTC | CASSLAVLVGTQYF
NA | TRBJ2-7 | TRBV4-1 | NA | TGCGCCAGCAGTTTTCCTAGCAGCGAGCAGTACTTC | CASSFPSSEQYF
NA | TRBJ2-5 | TRBV7-9 | NA | TGTGCCAGCAGCGGGGGCTACCAAGAGACCCAGTACTTC | CASSGGYQETQYF
few | TRBJ1-3 | TRBV4-3 | NA | TGCGCCAGCAGCTTCAGGGGCTCTGGAAACACCATATATTTT | CASSFRGSGNTIYF
NA | TRBJ2-5 | TRBV6-6 | TRBD2 | TGTGCCAGCAGCTGGACTAGCGGGAGTGGGGAGACCCAGTACTTC | CASSWTSGSGETQYF
NA | TRBJ2-3 | TRBV28 | NA | TGTGCCAGCAGTTCCCTCCCCTCGACTCGGGGGACCCCCACAGATACGCAGTATTTT | CASSSLPSTRGTPTDTQYF
NA | TRBJ1-1 | TRBV6-6 | NA | TGTGCCAGCAGTTACGATCCCACAGACACTGAAGCTTTCTTT | CASSYDPTDTEAFF
NA | TRBJ1-1 | TRBV5-1 | TRBD1 | TGCGCCAGCAGCGGGGGGACAGAGAACACTGAAGCTTTCTTT | CASSGGTENTEAFF
NA | TRBJ1-1 | TRBV27 | NA | TGTGCCAGCAGTTTATACTATGCCACTGAAGCTTTCTTT | CASSLYYATEAFF
NA | TRBJ2-7 | TRBV19 | NA | TGTGCCAGTAGTTACTCTCTACTCCGTAGCTCCTACGAGCAGTACTTC | CASSYSLLRSSYEQYF
NA | TRBJ1-1 | TRBV7-2 | NA | TGTGCCAGCAGCCAGGGCCCGGGGGTGTTCACTGAAGCTTTCTTT | CASSQGPGVFTEAFF
NA | TRBJ1-4 | TRBV6-5 | NA | TGTGCCAGATTTAGAGAAAAACTGTTTTTT | CARFREKLFF
few | TRBJ2-7 | TRBV6-1 | NA | TGTGCCAGCAGTAAGAGGACAGCGGCCAAGGCCGAGCAGTACTTC | CASSKRTAAKAEQYF
NA | TRBJ2-3 | TRBV7-6 | TRBD2 | TGTGCCAGCAGCTTAGGTAGCGGGGGGGCCTCAGATACGCAGTATTTT | CASSLGSGGASDTQYF
NA | TRBJ2-5 | TRBV7-2 | TRBD2 | TGTGCCAGCAGCCCGAGCGGGGGGGCCGAGACCCAGTACTTC | CASSPSGGAETQYF
NA | TRBJ2-5 | TRBV2 | NA | TGTGCCAGCAGTTCCGGGGGAGAGACCCAGTACTTC | CASSSGGETQYF
NA | TRBJ2-7 | TRBV5-1 | TRBD2 | TGCGCCAGTTCAGCGGCTAGCGGGAGGCTCTACGAGCAGTACTTC | CASSAASGRLYEQYF
NA | TRBJ2-5 | TRBV5-1 | NA | TGCGCCTCGGAGGGAGGCGAGACCCAGTACTTC | CASEGGETQYF
NA | TRBJ1-4 | TRBV28 | NA | TGTGCCAGCAGTTTGGGGGCGGGAGGTGAAAAACTGTTTTTT | CASSLGAGGEKLFF
NA | TRBJ1-3 | TRBV28 | NA | TGTGTGTCTCAGCGGGGCACTTCTGGAAACACCATATATTTT | CVSQRGTSGNTIYF
NA | TRBJ2-7 | TRBV30 | TRBD2 | TGTGCCTGGAACAACTTAAGTCTCCAGCGGGATAGCGGGAGATTCTACGAGCAGTACTTC | CAWNNLSLQRDSGRFYEQYF
NA | TRBJ1-2 | TRBV7-8 | NA | TGTGCCAGCAGCTTCGGGGGTTCCTATGGCTACACCTTC | CASSFGGSYGYTF
NA | TRBJ1-5 | TRBV6-1 | NA | TGTGCCAGCAGTACAGGACAGCTAGGTCAGCCCCAGCATTTT | CASSTGQLGQPQHF
NA | TRBJ1-6 | TRBV5-1 | TRBD1 | TGCGCCAGCAGCATCTTTGGGACAGAAAATTCACCCCTCCACTTT | CASSIFGTENSPLHF
few | TRBJ1-5 | TRBV13 | TRBD1 | TGTGCCAGCAGCTCCGGGACAGGCGTTCAGCCCCAGCATTTT | CASSSGTGVQPQHF
NA | TRBJ1-2 | TRBV7-8 | TRBD1 | TGTGCCAGCAGCGGACAGAAGCCTTGGGACAGGACCTATGGCTACACCTTC | CASSGQKPWDRTYGYTF
NA | TRBJ2-3 | TRBV9 | TRBD2 | TGTGCCAGCAGCGTTGGACTAGCTGGAGATACGCAGTATTTT | CASSVGLAGDTQYF
NA | TRBJ2-3 | TRBV10-1 | NA | TGCGCCAGCAGTCCCTTAGCCGGAGATACGCAGTATTTT | CASSPLAGDTQYF
NA | TRBJ1-5 | TRBV28 | NA | TGTGCCAGCCGGGTTGGGCCCCTGGAGGAACAGCCCCAGCATTTT | CASRVGPLEEQPQHF
NA | TRBJ2-3 | TRBV18 | NA | TGTGCCAGCTCACCACCGTCGGGAGCAGATACGCAGTATTTT | CASSPPSGADTQYF
NA | TRBJ1-4 | TRBV29-1 | NA | TGCAGCGTTGTTAGCCACGATGAAAAACTGTTTTTT | CSVVSHDEKLFF
once | TRBJ1-2 | TRBV18 | NA | TGTGCCAGCTCATCAGGTTACGGATCATATGGCTACACCTTC | CASSSGYGSYGYTF
NA | TRBJ2-7 | TRBV7-3 | NA | TGTGCCAGCAAACGGGGAGCGGCGGCCTACGAGCAGTACTTC | CASKRGAAAYEQYF
few | TRBJ1-5 | TRBV5-4 | NA | TGTGCCAGCAGCTTGGACAGGGACAATCAGCCCCAGCATTTT | CASSLDRDNQPQHF
once | TRBJ2-1 | TRBV5-6 | TRBD2 | TGTGCCAGCAGCTCGTGGGGGCTAGCGGGGGGGTACAATGAGCAGTTCTTC | CASSSWGLAGGYNEQFF
NA | TRBJ1-1 | TRBV28 | NA | TGTGCCAGCAGTTTTACAGCCCCGAACACTGAAGCTTTCTTT | CASSFTAPNTEAFF
NA | TRBJ2-3 | TRBV19 | TRBD2 | TGTGCCAGTAGTATAAGGGGACTAGTGACAGATACGCAGTATTTT | CASSIRGLVTDTQYF
NA | TRBJ1-1 | TRBV28 | TRBD1 | TGTGCCAGCGGGTTCGGCAGGGGGCTCCGAGCTTTCTTT | CASGFGRGLRAFF
NA | TRBJ1-6 | TRBV2 | NA | TGTGCCAACCGATTGGTCCAGGGAAGGTCCTATAATTCACCCCTCCACTTT | CANRLVQGRSYNSPLHF
few | TRBJ2-1 | TRBV6-4 | TRBD2 | TGTGCCAGCAGTGGACTAGCGGGGGGGCTTAGTGAGCAGTTCTTC | CASSGLAGGLSEQFF
NA | TRBJ2-1 | TRBV27 | TRBD1 | TGTGCCAGCAGATATACGGGTACAGGGGAAATGAATGAGCAGTTCTTC | CASRYTGTGEMNEQFF
NA | TRBJ2-1 | TRBV7-3 | TRBD2 | TGTGCCAGCAGCCGAACTAGCGGGAGCTCCTACAATGAGCAGTTCTTC | CASSRTSGSSYNEQFF
NA | TRBJ2-7 | TRBV7-9 | NA | TGTGCCAGCAGCTTAGGGTTGACACCCGCCTACGAGCAGTACTTC | CASSLGLTPAYEQYF